Listed below are T cell receptor beta chains from one sample, sequenced in a study of blood T cell repertoires in COVID-19. Libraries were prepared by immunoSEQ multiplex PCR; TCRdb keeps only in-frame clonotypes and omits some of them. The table records more than 300,000 clones, 70% to 90% of them present only once. Source material: peripheral blood. The receptor source for this set is a woman under 40 with COVID-19, enrolled during active disease. Both conserved end residues are part of each CDR3. D genes are given only for firm matches. Size values are once, few and many counts, or a class for expanded clones, and some rows have none.

J gene,D gene,V gene,clone size,CDR3 protein,CDR3 DNA
TRBJ1-6,TRBD1,TRBV19,NA,CASSMYRDRGHNSPLHF,TGTGCCAGTAGTATGTATCGGGACAGGGGTCATAATTCACCCCTCCACTTT
TRBJ1-5,NA,TRBV5-5,once,CASSAYPSNQPQHF,TGTGCCAGCAGCGCCTACCCCTCAAATCAGCCCCAGCATTTT
TRBJ2-2,TRBD1,TRBV4-2,NA,CASSQSPRGQDTGELFF,TGTGCCAGCAGCCAGTCACCAAGGGGGCAGGACACCGGGGAGCTGTTTTTT
TRBJ2-3,TRBD2,TRBV28,NA,CASSLPLAGAGDTQYF,TGTGCCAGCAGTTTACCCCTAGCGGGAGCGGGTGATACGCAGTATTTT
TRBJ2-2,TRBD2,TRBV11-2,NA,CASSLLLAGTGELFF,TGTGCCAGCAGCTTACTCCTAGCGGGGACCGGGGAGCTGTTTTTT
TRBJ1-1,NA,TRBV7-2,NA,CASSSLIIQPNTEAFF,TGTGCCAGCAGCTCACTTATTATACAGCCGAACACTGAAGCTTTCTTT
TRBJ2-5,NA,TRBV27,NA,CASSLSLTGARETQYF,TGTGCCAGCAGTTTATCCCTTACGGGAGCTCGGGAGACCCAGTACTTC
TRBJ2-7,TRBD1,TRBV4-2,NA,CASSQERTGIYEQYF,TGTGCCAGCAGCCAAGAGAGGACAGGGATCTACGAGCAGTACTTC
TRBJ2-1,NA,TRBV24-1,NA,CATSDPGPGDNEQFF,TGTGCCACCAGTGACCCCGGCCCCGGGGACAATGAGCAGTTCTTC
TRBJ1-2,NA,TRBV6-5,NA,CASSYWTGYGYTF,TGTGCCAGCAGTTACTGGACTGGCTATGGCTACACCTTC
TRBJ2-3,TRBD1,TRBV5-5,NA,CASRSQGATDTQYF,TGTGCCAGCAGGTCACAGGGGGCCACAGATACGCAGTATTTT
TRBJ1-1,TRBD1,TRBV28,NA,CASSFTQGETEAFF,TGTGCCAGCAGTTTCACGCAGGGGGAAACTGAAGCTTTCTTT
TRBJ1-2,TRBD1,TRBV19,NA,CASSPRTGMDGYTF,TGTGCCAGTAGTCCACGGACAGGGATGGATGGCTACACCTTC
TRBJ2-7,TRBD2,TRBV10-3,NA,CAISEPTSGGSYEQYF,TGTGCCATCAGTGAGCCCACTAGCGGGGGATCCTACGAGCAGTACTTC
TRBJ1-5,NA,TRBV6-6,NA,CASSTRAGNQPQHF,TGTGCCAGCAGTACCAGGGCTGGCAATCAGCCCCAGCATTTT
TRBJ2-1,TRBD2,TRBV2,NA,CASGSGSSYNEQFF,TGTGCCAGCGGAAGCGGGAGCTCCTACAATGAGCAGTTCTTC
TRBJ1-1,NA,TRBV9,NA,CASSVARARVTEAFF,TGTGCCAGCAGCGTAGCTAGGGCCAGGGTCACTGAAGCTTTCTTT
TRBJ2-1,TRBD2,TRBV4-1,NA,CASSQEVAGTYNEQFF,TGCGCCAGCAGCCAAGAGGTAGCGGGGACTTACAATGAGCAGTTCTTC
TRBJ1-3,NA,TRBV30,NA,CAWSSGSGNTIYF,TGTGCCTGGAGTTCCGGTTCCGGAAACACCATATATTTT
TRBJ1-1,TRBD1,TRBV18,NA,CASSSDPQGATEAFF,TGTGCCAGCTCGTCCGACCCCCAGGGGGCCACTGAAGCTTTCTTT
TRBJ2-2,NA,TRBV19,once,CASSAPGGRNTGELFF,TGTGCCAGTAGCGCGCCCGGGGGGCGCAACACCGGGGAGCTGTTTTTT
TRBJ2-1,NA,TRBV28,NA,CASSPLREQFF,TGTGCCAGCAGTCCCCTACGTGAGCAGTTCTTC
TRBJ2-1,TRBD2,TRBV5-1,NA,CASILTSGSNEQFF,TGCGCCAGCATCCTCACTAGCGGGAGCAATGAGCAGTTCTTC
TRBJ1-3,NA,TRBV4-3,NA,CASSQDFGSSGNTIYF,TGCGCCAGCAGCCAAGATTTCGGGAGCTCTGGAAACACCATATATTTT
TRBJ1-1,NA,TRBV10-3,NA,CAINRGWGYEAFF,TGTGCCATCAATAGGGGCTGGGGTTATGAAGCTTTCTTT
TRBJ2-1,NA,TRBV10-2,NA,CASSEYSGPGVGEQFF,TGCGCCAGCAGTGAGTATAGTGGGCCCGGCGTGGGTGAGCAGTTCTTC
TRBJ2-7,TRBD2,TRBV9,NA,CASNPSGYSYEQYF,TGTGCCAGCAACCCTAGCGGGTACTCCTACGAGCAGTACTTC
TRBJ1-1,NA,TRBV3-1/TRBV3-2,NA,CASSQWGEAAFF,TGTGCCAGCAGCCAATGGGGAGAGGCAGCTTTCTTT
TRBJ1-2,NA,TRBV15,once,CATSRRTDRGYTF,TGTGCCACCAGCAGGAGGACAGATAGGGGCTACACCTTC
TRBJ1-2,TRBD1,TRBV2,NA,CASSRQGSNYGYTF,TGTGCCAGCAGTCGACAGGGGTCCAACTATGGCTACACCTTC
TRBJ2-1,NA,TRBV9,NA,CASSVASESAYNEQFF,TGTGCCAGCAGCGTAGCGTCGGAAAGCGCGTATAATGAGCAGTTCTTC
TRBJ2-5,TRBD1,TRBV3-1/TRBV3-2,NA,CASSRDHGTGQETQYF,TGTGCCAGCAGCCGGGATCATGGGACAGGGCAAGAGACCCAGTACTTC
TRBJ2-7,TRBD1,TRBV30,NA,CAWGQGSYEQYF,TGTGCCTGGGGACAGGGATCCTACGAGCAGTACTTC
TRBJ1-5,NA,TRBV2,NA,CASSEAAGEQLQHF,TGTGCCAGCAGTGAAGCCGCAGGGGAACAGCTCCAGCATTTT
TRBJ2-7,TRBD1,TRBV6-5,NA,CASVGTGGNYEQYF,TGTGCCAGCGTAGGGACAGGGGGCAATTACGAGCAGTACTTC
TRBJ2-5,NA,TRBV7-9,NA,CASSFPDSPGETQYF,TGTGCCAGCAGCTTTCCCGACTCACCGGGGGAGACCCAGTACTTC
TRBJ1-2,NA,TRBV24-1,once,CATSDFPGSYGYTF,TGTGCCACCAGTGATTTTCCAGGGTCCTATGGCTACACCTTC
TRBJ2-7,NA,TRBV7-9,NA,CASSFTDVEQYF,TGTGCCAGCAGCTTCACAGACGTCGAACAGTACTTC
TRBJ2-7,TRBD2,TRBV9,NA,CASSALAGPSYEQYF,TGTGCCAGCAGCGCACTAGCGGGACCCTCCTACGAGCAGTACTTC
TRBJ1-2,NA,TRBV7-2,few,CASKEGAANYGYTF,TGTGCCAGCAAGGAGGGCGCAGCTAACTATGGCTACACCTTC
TRBJ2-7,TRBD1,TRBV6-2/TRBV6-3,NA,CASSNRGPDEQYF,TGTGCCAGCAGCAACAGGGGGCCCGACGAGCAGTACTTC
TRBJ1-2,NA,TRBV6-2/TRBV6-3,NA,CASSYEAVGYGYTF,TGTGCCAGCAGTTACGAGGCGGTTGGCTATGGCTACACCTTC
TRBJ1-6,NA,TRBV6-5,NA,CASSYSGGRSPLHF,TGTGCCAGCAGTTACTCTGGGGGCAGGTCACCCCTCCACTTT